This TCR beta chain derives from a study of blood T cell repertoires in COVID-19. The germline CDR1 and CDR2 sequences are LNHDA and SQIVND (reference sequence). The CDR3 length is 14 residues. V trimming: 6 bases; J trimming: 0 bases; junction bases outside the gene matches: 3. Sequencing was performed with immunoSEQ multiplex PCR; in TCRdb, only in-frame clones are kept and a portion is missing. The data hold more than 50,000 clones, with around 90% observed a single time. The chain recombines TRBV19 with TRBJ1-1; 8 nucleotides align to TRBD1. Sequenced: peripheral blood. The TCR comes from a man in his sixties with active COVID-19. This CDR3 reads CASSYRGMNTEAFF. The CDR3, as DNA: TGTGCCAGTAGCTACAGGGGGATGAACACTGAAGCTTTCTTT. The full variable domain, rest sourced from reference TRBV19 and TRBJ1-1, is DGGITQSPKYLFRKEGQNVTLSCEQNLNHDAMYWYRQDPGQGLRLIYYSQIVNDFQKGDIAEGYSVSREKKESFPLTVTSAQKNPTAFYLCASSYRGMNTEAFFGQGTRLTVV.